This T cell receptor (beta chain) was identified during a study of T cell responses to AZD1222 COVID-19 vaccine. V lost 0 bases and J 5 bases, leaving 11 bases between the germline ends. The germline V gene encodes CDR1 SGHRS and CDR2 YFSETQ. The CDR3 contains 14 residues. Assay used: immunoSEQ multiplex PCR; TCRdb lists only in-frame clones, some missing. The table records some 99,000 clones, approximately 91% of them present only once. The gene calls are TRBV5-1 and TRBJ2-5; D gene unclear. Sequencing used peripheral blood, obtained on day 0 of AZD1222 vaccination. This sequence was found in an adult in good health. The CDR3, as DNA: TGCGCCAGCAGCTTGGGGGCCGGTCCGGAGACCCAGTACTTC. It translates to CASSLGAGPETQYF.